This TCR beta chain was captured by sequencing in a study of CD8 T cells in Susac syndrome. V lost 0 bases and J lost 1, with 11 bases in between. The CDR3 is 16 residues long. CDR1 is KGHDR, CDR2 SFDVKD, per germline. When the RNA was reverse transcribed, random hexamers were used with an input of 0.5 to 1 ug. TCRdb fed the immunoSEQ multiplex PCR reads into MiXCR, producing one record per CDR3 protein. Of some 140,000 distinct CDR3 sequences listed, over 90% were seen once; the top ten hold roughly 0.2%. This chain joins TRBV24-1 and TRBJ1-2; D not resolved. The sample comprised CD8+ T cells from PBMCs. This TCR was sampled from a human donor with Susac syndrome. The CDR3 bases are TGTGCCACCAGTGATTTGTACGGGGAGGGTAACTATGGCTACACCTTC. Encoded protein: CATSDLYGEGNYGYTF.